Below, 6 T cell receptor beta chains from the same sample are listed, as sequenced in a study of cytomegalovirus exposure and HLA in healthy donors. 13 Jbeta primers and 60 Vbeta primers were used for the PCR. The table came from immunoSEQ multiplex PCR; TCRdb's copy has only in-frame clones and leaves some out. The sample consists of about 98,000 clones, roughly two thirds of them appearing once. The sequenced material came from PBMCs. The source is a man over 45 in good health and CMV-seronegative.

This clone was seen only a few times. The CDR3 loop reads CASSKGQGNTEAFF. As DNA, the CDR3 is TGTGCCAGCAGCAAGGGACAGGGTAACACTGAAGCTTTCTTT. The chain recombines TRBV7-9 with TRBJ1-1; 9 bases line up with TRBD1. V lost 5 bases and J lost 2; bases outside the gene matches: 3. The CDR3 spans 14 residues. Germline V CDR1 and CDR2: SEHNR, FQNEAQ (reference sequence).

The V and J genes are TRBV7-9 and TRBJ1-1; possibly TRBD1 for D (6 bases). The CDR3 is made up of 14 amino acids. Germline values: CDR1 SEHNR, CDR2 FQNEAQ (reference sequence). V dropped 3 bases and J dropped 1 base, with 9 bases sitting between them. The CDR3: CASSFGGQNTEAFF. The CDR3 DNA reads TGTGCCAGCAGCTTTGGGGGCCAGAACACTGAAGCTTTCTTT.

The rearrangement uses TRBV2 and TRBJ1-5, with 8 positions matching TRBD1. Germline V gene data show CDR1 as SNHLY and CDR2 as FYNNEI. The V and J ends lost 4 bases and 2 bases, in that order; junction bases with no gene match: 4. CDR3 length: 15 amino acids. CDR3 loop: CASSAGGAGNQPQHF. The CDR3 bases are TGTGCCAGCAGTGCAGGGGGCGCAGGCAATCAGCCCCAGCATTTT.

Details on this clone: This sample also contains other DNA sequences that code for the same CDR3. This chain joins TRBV18 and TRBJ2-7; D unresolved. CDR3 size: 13 residues. V dropped 0 bases and J dropped 3 bases, with 6 bases sitting between them. CDR1 and CDR2 from the germline V gene are KGHSH and LQKENI. The CDR3, as DNA: TGTGCCAGCTCACCACCGTCGAGCTACGAGCAGTACTTC. Protein product: CASSPPSSYEQYF.

CDR3 nucleotides: TGTGCCAGCAGCCCCGTCAGGGGTTGGGATGAAAAACTGTTTTTT. Amino acids: CASSPVRGWDEKLFF. The rearrangement joins TRBV28 to TRBJ1-4; D may be TRBD1 (6 bases). Germline CDR1 reads MDHEN; CDR2 reads SYDVKM. The CDR3 loop spans 15 amino acids. Trimming left V 6 bases short and J 6 bases short, with 17 bases between.

V gene TRBV21-1 combines with J gene TRBJ2-4; the table assigns TRBD2, which was not confirmed against the DNA. TRBV21-1 is recorded as a pseudogene. There are 17 residues in the CDR3. The CDR3 spells CASNPSRGSGTKNIQYF. The DNA of the CDR3 is TGTGCCAGCAATCCGAGTCGGGGGTCGGGAACCAAAAACATTCAGTACTTC.